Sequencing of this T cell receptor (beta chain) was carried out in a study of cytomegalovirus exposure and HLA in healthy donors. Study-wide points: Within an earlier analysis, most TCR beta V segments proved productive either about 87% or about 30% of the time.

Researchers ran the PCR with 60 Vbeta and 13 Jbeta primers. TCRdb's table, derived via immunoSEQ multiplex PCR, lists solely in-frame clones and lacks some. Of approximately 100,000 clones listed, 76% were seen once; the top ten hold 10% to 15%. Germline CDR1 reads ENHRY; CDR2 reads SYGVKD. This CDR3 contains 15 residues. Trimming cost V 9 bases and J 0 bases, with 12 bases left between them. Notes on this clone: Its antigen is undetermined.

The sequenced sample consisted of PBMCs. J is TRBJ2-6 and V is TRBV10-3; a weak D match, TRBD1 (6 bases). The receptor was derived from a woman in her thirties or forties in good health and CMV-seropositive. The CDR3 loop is CAIPTGTSGANVLTF. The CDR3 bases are TGTGCCATACCTACAGGGACCTCTGGGGCCAACGTCCTGACTTTC.